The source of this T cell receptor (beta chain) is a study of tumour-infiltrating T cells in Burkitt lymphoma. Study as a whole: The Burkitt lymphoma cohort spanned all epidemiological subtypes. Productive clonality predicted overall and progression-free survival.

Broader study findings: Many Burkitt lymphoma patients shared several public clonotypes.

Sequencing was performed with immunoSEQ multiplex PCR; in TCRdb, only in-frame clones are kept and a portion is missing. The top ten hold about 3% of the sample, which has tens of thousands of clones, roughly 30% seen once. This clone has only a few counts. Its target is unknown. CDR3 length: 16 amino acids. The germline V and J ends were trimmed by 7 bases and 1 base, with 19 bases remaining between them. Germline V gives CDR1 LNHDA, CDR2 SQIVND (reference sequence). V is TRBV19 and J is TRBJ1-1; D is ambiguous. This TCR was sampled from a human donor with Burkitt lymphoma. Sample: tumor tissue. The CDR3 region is CASTKPLGQSNTEAFF. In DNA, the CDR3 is TGTGCCAGTACCAAACCCCTCGGGCAGTCGAACACTGAAGCTTTCTTT.